This T cell receptor beta chain was sequenced during a study of T cell repertoires in cytomegalovirus infection. General observations from the study: The cumulative frequency of public TCR beta families identified carriers of CMV plus the relevant HLA. What dominated the ex vivo response were HLA-C-restricted CMV-specific TCR beta clonotypes.

In its sample, this clonotype was seen a few times. Its specificity is unknown. TCRdb redid the calling of the reads with MiXCR, one entry per CDR3 protein. The sample holds some 160,000 distinct CDR3 sequences, roughly 17% seen once. CDR1 is SEHNR and CDR2 is FQNEAQ in the germline V gene (reference sequence). The CDR3 has 15 residues. After removal of 6 bases from V and 8 bases from J, the junction contained 9 bases not matched to a gene. This receptor was obtained from a human donor in good health (CMV status not recorded). Some clones in this sample may be carry-over from other donors' samples. The sequenced sample consisted of CD8+ T cells from PBMCs. The chain carries TRBV7-9 and TRBJ1-4; 10 nucleotides match TRBD1. The chain's CDR3 is CASSSPGQGPEKLFF. The DNA for the CDR3 is TGTGCCAGCAGTTCGCCGGGACAGGGGCCAGAAAAACTGTTTTTT.